This TCR beta chain was sequenced during a study of response to subunit inactivated influenza vaccine. This CDR3 comprises 16 residues. Germline V gives CDR1 LGHNA, CDR2 YSLEER. Germline trimming cut 8 bases from V and 6 bases from J; bases unmatched to any gene: 15. In TCRdb, the RT-PCR reads were re-called with MiXCR into one record per CDR3 protein. This table holds roughly 670,000 distinct CDR3 sequences, approximately 14% found once. This receptor was identified in a man aged 45-60 years who received an inactivated influenza vaccine. The genes are TRBV4-3 and TRBJ2-3, with 9 bases that match TRBD1. The sequences come from PBMCs from blood, collected roughly 15 days before vaccination. DNA for the CDR3: TGCGCCAGCGCCGGGGGGACAGGGAGGTCCGCGGATACGCAGTATTTT. Amino acid sequence: CASAGGTGRSADTQYF.